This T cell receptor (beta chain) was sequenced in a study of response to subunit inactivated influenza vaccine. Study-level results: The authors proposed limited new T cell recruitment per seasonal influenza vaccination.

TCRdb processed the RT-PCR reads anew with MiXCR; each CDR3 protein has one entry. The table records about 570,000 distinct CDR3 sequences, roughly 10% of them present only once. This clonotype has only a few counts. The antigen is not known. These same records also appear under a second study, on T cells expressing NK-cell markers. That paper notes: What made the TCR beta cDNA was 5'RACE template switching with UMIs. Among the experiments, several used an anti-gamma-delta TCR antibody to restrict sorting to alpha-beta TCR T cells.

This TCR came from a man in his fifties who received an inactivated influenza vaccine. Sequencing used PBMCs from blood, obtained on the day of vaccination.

The CDR3 DNA follows: TGTGCCACCCAGACACAAGAGACCCAGTACTTC. It codes for CATQTQETQYF. The rearrangement links TRBV10-3 to TRBJ2-5; no reliable D call. V lost 10 bases and J 2 bases, leaving 8 bases between the germline ends. CDR1 ENHRY and CDR2 SYGVKD come from the germline V gene. This CDR3 region has 11 residues.